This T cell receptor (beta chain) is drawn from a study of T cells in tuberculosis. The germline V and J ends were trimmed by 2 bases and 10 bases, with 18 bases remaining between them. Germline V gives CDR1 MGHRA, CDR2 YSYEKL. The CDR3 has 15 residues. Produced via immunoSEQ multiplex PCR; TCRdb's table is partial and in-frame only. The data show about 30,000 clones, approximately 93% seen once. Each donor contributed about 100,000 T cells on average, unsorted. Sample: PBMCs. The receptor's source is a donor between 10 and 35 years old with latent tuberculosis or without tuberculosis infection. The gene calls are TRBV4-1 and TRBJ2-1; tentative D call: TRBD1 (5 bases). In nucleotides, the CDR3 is TGCGCCAGCAGCCAATCAGGGTACCCTTTGGGGGAGCAGTTCTTC. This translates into CASSQSGYPLGEQFF.